One T cell receptor beta chain is described in this entry. The antigen remains unidentified. The sample belongs to a study of response to subunit inactivated influenza vaccine. The CDR3 totals 15 residues. The germline CDR1 and CDR2 sequences are SGHDT and YYEEEE. Unmatched junction bases numbered 5, after V lost 5 bases and J lost 2 bases. Findings and limits, study-wide: Authors suggested each seasonal flu vaccination may recruit only limited numbers of new T cells.

TCRdb called the RT-PCR reads again in MiXCR, with one record for every CDR3 protein. The sample contains around 710,000 distinct CDR3 sequences, approximately 15% of which appear only once. Here the sequenced sample was PBMCs from blood, taken around two weeks before vaccination. The sequence was obtained from a man between 50 and 59 years old who received an inactivated influenza vaccine. The V gene is TRBV5-6, the J gene TRBJ2-2; 8 nucleotides match TRBD1. The DNA for the CDR3 is TGTGCCAGCAGGCAGACAGGGGTAAACACCGGGGAGCTGTTTTTT. Its protein is CASRQTGVNTGELFF. Based on the CDR3 plus reference TRBV5-6 and TRBJ2-2, the full variable domain is DAGVTQSPTHLIKTRGQQVTLRCSPKSGHDTVSWYQQALGQGPQFIFQYYEEEERQRGNFPDRFSGHQFPNYSSELNVNALLLGDSALYLCASRQTGVNTGELFFGEGSRLTVL.